This T cell receptor (beta chain) emerged from a study of T cells in narcolepsy. Study conclusions and caveats: In some patient and control memory CD4+ samples, autoreactive clones were absent. Blood of same and different patients, but not healthy controls, reportedly held recurring autoreactive clonotypes.

Of note for this clone: Its antigen remains unidentified.

Sequenced by immunoSEQ multiplex PCR; TCRdb stores in-frame clones only, minus some. The table has about 35,000 clones, around 90% seen once. Germline CDR1 is LGHNT and CDR2 is FRNRAP. The CDR3 has 14 amino acids. Losses at the gene ends were 1 base for V and 4 bases for J; bases not matched to a gene: 0. The V and J genes are TRBV12-5 and TRBJ1-1; 10 positions agree with TRBD1. Sequenced input: CD45RA- memory CD4+ T cells from PBMCs. The receptor was isolated from a human donor with narcolepsy. In DNA, the CDR3 is TGTGCTAGTGGTTTGGGGACAGGGGGCACTGAAGCTTTCTTT. This codes for CASGLGTGGTEAFF. The entire variable domain, with the rest obtained from reference TRBV12-5 and TRBJ1-1, is as follows: DARVTQTPRHKVTEMGQEVTMRCQPILGHNTVFWYRQTMMQGLELLAYFRNRAPLDDSGMPKDRFSAEMPDATLATLKIQPSEPRDSAVYFCASGLGTGGTEAFFGQGTRLTVV.